This TCR beta chain was captured in a study of shared clonotypes between healthy human individuals. Subsets obtained from CD4+ cells comprised CD45RA+ naive and CD45RA-negative memory cells. Running of the assay took place at deep level. Evenly divided among several immunoSEQ plates was the genomic DNA of each subset. Each replicate PCR on the sorted subsets used about 220 ng DNA (roughly 32,000 T cell genomes). TCRdb keeps only in-frame clones here, not all; method: immunoSEQ multiplex PCR. Here the sample spans around 720,000 clones, approximately 73% being singletons. This TCR came from a woman aged 25 to 45 in good health. Specimen: memory CD4+ T cells sorted from blood. As for subset: CD45RA-negative fraction.

CDR3 coding DNA: TGTGCCAGCAGCGATCGACAGGGTGGAGTAGGTGAGACCCAGTACTTC. Translation: CASSDRQGGVGETQYF. The rearrangement joins TRBV9 to TRBJ2-5; 7 nucleotides agree with TRBD1. Germline V gene data show CDR1 as SGDLS and CDR2 as YYNGEE. The CDR3 has 16 amino acids. J was trimmed by 5 bases and V by 3 bases; bases with no gene match: 13. Looking up the rest from reference TRBV9 and TRBJ2-5 gives the full variable domain: DSGVTQTPKHLITATGQRVTLRCSPRSGDLSVYWYQQSLDQGLQFLIQYYNGEERAKGNILERFSAQQFPDLHSELNLSSLELGDSALYFCASSDRQGGVGETQYFGPGTRLLVL.